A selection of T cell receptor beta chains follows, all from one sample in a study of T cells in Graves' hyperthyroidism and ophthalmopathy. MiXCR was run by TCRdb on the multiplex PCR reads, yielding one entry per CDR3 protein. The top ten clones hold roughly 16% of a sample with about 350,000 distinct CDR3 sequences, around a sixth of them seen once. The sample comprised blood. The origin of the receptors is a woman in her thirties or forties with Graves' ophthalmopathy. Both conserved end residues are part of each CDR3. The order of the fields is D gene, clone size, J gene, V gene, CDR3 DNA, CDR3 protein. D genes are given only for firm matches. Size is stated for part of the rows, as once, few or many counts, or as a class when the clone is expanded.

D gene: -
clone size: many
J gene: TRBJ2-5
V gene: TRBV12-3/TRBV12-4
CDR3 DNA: TGTGCCAGCAGTTTATCGGGGACATTCGTACTCGAGACCCAGTACTTC
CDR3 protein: CASSLSGTFVLETQYF

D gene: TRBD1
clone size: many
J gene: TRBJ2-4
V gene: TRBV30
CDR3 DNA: TGTGCCTGGAGTGCCAAGGGACAGCATCTAGCCAAAAACATTCAGTACTTC
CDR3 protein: CAWSAKGQHLAKNIQYF

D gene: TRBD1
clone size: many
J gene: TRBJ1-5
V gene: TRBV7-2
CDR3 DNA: TGTGCCAGCAGCTTGGCGACAGGGCCGGGCCAGCCCCAGCATTTT
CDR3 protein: CASSLATGPGQPQHF

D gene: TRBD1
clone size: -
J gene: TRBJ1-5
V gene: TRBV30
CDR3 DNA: TGTGCCTGGACAAGGGACAGCCTGAGCAATCAGCCCCAGCATTTT
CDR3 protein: CAWTRDSLSNQPQHF

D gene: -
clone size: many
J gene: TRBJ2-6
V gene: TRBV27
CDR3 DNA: TGTGCCAGCAGTTGGACACGGACGGTTTCTGGGGCCAACGTCCTGACTTTC
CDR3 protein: CASSWTRTVSGANVLTF

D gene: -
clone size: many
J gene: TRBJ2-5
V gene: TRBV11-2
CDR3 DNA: TGTGCCAGCAGCCTATACGGGGCGGAGACCCAGTACTTC
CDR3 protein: CASSLYGAETQYF

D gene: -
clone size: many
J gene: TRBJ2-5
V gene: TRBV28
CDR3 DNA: TGTGCCAGCAGCCGAAGCCGGGACACTGTACAAGAGACCCAGTACTTC
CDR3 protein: CASSRSRDTVQETQYF

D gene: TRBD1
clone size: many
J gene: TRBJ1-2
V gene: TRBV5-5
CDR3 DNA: TGTGCCAGCAGCTTGGTGGGACAGGCTACCTATGGCTACACCTTC
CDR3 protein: CASSLVGQATYGYTF

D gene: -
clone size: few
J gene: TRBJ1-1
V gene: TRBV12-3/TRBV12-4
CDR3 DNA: TGTGCCAGCAGTTTCGGGGGGGGCGTGAACACTGAAGCTTTCTTT
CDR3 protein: CASSFGGGVNTEAFF

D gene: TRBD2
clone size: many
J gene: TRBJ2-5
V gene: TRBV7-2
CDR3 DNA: TGTGCCAGCAGCATTAGCGGGAGGGTTGAGACCCAGTACTTC
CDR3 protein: CASSISGRVETQYF

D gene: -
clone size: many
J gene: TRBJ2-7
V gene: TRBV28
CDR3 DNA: TGTGCCAGCAGTTTTTCTTGGGGGAGTCCTGGTGGTTACGAGCAGTACTTC
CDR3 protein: CASSFSWGSPGGYEQYF

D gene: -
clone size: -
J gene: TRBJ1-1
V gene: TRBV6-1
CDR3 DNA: TGTGCCAGCAGTGAAGCTCGGCAGCTTGAAGCTTTCTTT
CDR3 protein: CASSEARQLEAFF

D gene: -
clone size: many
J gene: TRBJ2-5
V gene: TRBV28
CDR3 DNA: TGTGCCAGCAGTATTCCGGGGCCGGAGACCCAGTACTTC
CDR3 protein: CASSIPGPETQYF

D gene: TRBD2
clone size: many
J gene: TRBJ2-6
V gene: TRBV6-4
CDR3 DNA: TGTGCCAGCAGGGTGACTAGCGGTGTCTCTGGGGCCAACGTCCTGACTTTC
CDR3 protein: CASRVTSGVSGANVLTF

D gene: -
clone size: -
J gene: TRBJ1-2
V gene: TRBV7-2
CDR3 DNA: TGTGCCAGCAGCTTATTGGAGGCGAACTATGGCTACACCTTC
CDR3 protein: CASSLLEANYGYTF

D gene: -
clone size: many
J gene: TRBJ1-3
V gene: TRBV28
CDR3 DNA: TGTGCCAGCAGTTTTCGGGCTGACGGAAACACCATATATTTT
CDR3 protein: CASSFRADGNTIYF

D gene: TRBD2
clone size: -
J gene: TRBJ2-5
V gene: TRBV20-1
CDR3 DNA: TGCAGTGCAGGGAGTGGGGCCAGACTAGCGAATCAAGAGACCCAGTACTTC
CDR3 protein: CSAGSGARLANQETQYF

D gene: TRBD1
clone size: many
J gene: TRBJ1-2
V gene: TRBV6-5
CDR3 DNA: TGTGCCAGCAGTTACGGAACAGGGGTCTATGGCTACACCTTC
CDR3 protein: CASSYGTGVYGYTF

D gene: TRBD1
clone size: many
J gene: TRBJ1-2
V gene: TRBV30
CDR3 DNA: TGTGCCTGGAGGACAGGGGGCAACTATGGCTACACCTTC
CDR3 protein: CAWRTGGNYGYTF

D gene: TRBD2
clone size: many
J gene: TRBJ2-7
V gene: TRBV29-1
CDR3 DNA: TGCAGCGTTGGATCTAGGGACTACCCATCCTACGAGCAGTACTTC
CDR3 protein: CSVGSRDYPSYEQYF

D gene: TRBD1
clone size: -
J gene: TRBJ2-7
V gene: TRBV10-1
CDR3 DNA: TGCGCCAGCAGGGCCGGGACAGGACCCTACGAGCAGTACTTC
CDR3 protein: CASRAGTGPYEQYF

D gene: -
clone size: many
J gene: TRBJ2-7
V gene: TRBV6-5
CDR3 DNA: TGTGCCAGCAGTTACGCAGGGGATCGGGACGAGCAGTACTTC
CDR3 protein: CASSYAGDRDEQYF

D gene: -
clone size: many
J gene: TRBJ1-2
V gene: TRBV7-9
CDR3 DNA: TGTGCCAGCAGCACCCGCCACCGGGGGGCTTGGGGCTACACCTTC
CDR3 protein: CASSTRHRGAWGYTF

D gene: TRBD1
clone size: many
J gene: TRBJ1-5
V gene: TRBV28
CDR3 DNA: TGTGCCAGCAGTTCGAACAGGGGCCCCAATCAGCCCCAGCATTTT
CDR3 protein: CASSSNRGPNQPQHF

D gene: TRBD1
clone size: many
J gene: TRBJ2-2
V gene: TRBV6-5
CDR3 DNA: TGTGCCAGCAGTACAGGGGCGAATTCGTACACCGGGGAGCTGTTTTTT
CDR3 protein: CASSTGANSYTGELFF

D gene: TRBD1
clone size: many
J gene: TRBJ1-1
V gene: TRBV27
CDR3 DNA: TGTGCCAGCAGCCTAACACAGGGGGCTGGCACTGAAGCTTTCTTT
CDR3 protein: CASSLTQGAGTEAFF

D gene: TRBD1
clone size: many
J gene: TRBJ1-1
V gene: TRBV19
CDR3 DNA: TGTGCCAGTAGTGAACGGACAGGGTCCACTGAAGCTTTCTTT
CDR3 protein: CASSERTGSTEAFF

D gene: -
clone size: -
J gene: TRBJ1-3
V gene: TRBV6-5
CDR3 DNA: TGTGCCAGCAGTTACTCAATTCAAGGGCCCTCTGGAAACACCATATATTTT
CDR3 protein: CASSYSIQGPSGNTIYF

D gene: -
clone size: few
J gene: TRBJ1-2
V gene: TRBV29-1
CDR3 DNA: TGCAGCGTTGAAATCGCCACCAACTATGGCTACACCTTC
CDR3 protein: CSVEIATNYGYTF

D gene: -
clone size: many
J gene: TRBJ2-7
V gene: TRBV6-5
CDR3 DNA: TGTGCCAGCGAGACAGATTTCTCCTACGAGCAGTACTTC
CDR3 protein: CASETDFSYEQYF

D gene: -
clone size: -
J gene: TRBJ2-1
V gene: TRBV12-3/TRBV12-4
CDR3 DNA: TGTGCCAGCACTTGGGGGGTAAGCAATGAGCAGTTCTTC
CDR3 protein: CASTWGVSNEQFF

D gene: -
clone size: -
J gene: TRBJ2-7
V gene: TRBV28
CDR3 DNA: TGTGCCAGCAGTTTAGAACATGGTCTGGGCTCCGACGAGCAGTACTTC
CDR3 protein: CASSLEHGLGSDEQYF

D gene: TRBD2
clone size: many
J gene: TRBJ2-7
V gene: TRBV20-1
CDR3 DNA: TGCAGTGCGAGATATCTAGCGGGAAACTACGAGCAGTACTTC
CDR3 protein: CSARYLAGNYEQYF

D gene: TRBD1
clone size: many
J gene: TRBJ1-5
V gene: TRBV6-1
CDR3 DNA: TGTGCCAGCAGTGATAACAGGGGGGCCAATCAGCCCCAGCATTTT
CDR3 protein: CASSDNRGANQPQHF

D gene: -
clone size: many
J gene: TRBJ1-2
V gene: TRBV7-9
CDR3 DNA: TGTGCCAGCACTACGGGGGGGCCGCGTTGGACCTTC
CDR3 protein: CASTTGGPRWTF

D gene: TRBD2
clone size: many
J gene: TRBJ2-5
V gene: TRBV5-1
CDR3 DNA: TGCGCCAGCAGCTTGGTCCTACTAGCGGGGGAAGAGACCCAGTACTTC
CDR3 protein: CASSLVLLAGEETQYF

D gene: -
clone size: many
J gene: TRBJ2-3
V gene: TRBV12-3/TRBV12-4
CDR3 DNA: TGTGCCAGCAGCCCCGCTAGCACAGATACGCAGTATTTT
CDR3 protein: CASSPASTDTQYF

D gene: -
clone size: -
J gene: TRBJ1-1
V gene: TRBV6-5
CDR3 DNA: TGTGCCAGCATTAGTGGCAGAACAGCGACTGAAGCTTTCTTT
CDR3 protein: CASISGRTATEAFF

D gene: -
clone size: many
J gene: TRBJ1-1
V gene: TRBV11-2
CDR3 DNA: TGTGCCAGCAGCTTAGTAGGACAGCCAGAAGCTTTCTTT
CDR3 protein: CASSLVGQPEAFF

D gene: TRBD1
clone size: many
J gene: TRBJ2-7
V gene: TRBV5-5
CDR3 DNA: TGTGCCAGCAGCCCCGGCCCGACAGGGCGGTACGAGCAGTACTTC
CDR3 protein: CASSPGPTGRYEQYF

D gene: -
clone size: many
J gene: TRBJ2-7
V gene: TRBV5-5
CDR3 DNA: TGTGCCAGCAGCCTCCGGACAGCTACCTACGAGCAGTACTTC
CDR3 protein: CASSLRTATYEQYF

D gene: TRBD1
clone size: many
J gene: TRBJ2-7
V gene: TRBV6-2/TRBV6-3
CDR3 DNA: TGTGCCAGCAGTTACCGGGACAGTCCCTACGAGCAGTACTTC
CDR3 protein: CASSYRDSPYEQYF

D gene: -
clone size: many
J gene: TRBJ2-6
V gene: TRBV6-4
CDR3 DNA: TGTGCCACCAGAGATCCCCGGGCCAACGTCCTGACTTTC
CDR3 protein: CATRDPRANVLTF

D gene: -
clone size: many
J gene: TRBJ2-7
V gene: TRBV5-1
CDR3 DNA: TGCGCCAGCAGCTCATACCCTTCAGAGACAGGTCCTTTC
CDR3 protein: CASSSYPSETGPF

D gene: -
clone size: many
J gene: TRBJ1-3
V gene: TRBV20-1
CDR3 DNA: TGCAGTGCTAGAGCATCACATACTGGAAACACCATATATTTT
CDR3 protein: CSARASHTGNTIYF